This passage covers 30 T cell receptor beta chains from one sample sequenced in a study of blood T cell repertoires in COVID-19. The table came from immunoSEQ multiplex PCR; TCRdb's copy has only in-frame clones and leaves some out. The sample consists of some 130,000 clones, around four fifths of them appearing once. Sequencing was done on a sample of PBMCs or T cells enriched from blood (not recorded which). The receptors stem from a man aged 25 to 40 who had recovered from COVID-19.

The V gene is TRBV11-2, the J gene TRBJ1-1, with TRBD1 as a possible D gene (5 bases). CDR3 length equals 15 residues. V was cut by 1 base and J by 0 bases, with 9 bases left in between. The germline gives CDR1 SGHAT, CDR2 FQNNGV. The CDR3 loop reads CASSLGQTMNTEAFF. DNA for the CDR3: TGTGCCAGCAGCTTAGGACAGACCATGAACACTGAAGCTTTCTTT.

The chain is built from TRBV5-1 and TRBJ2-1; TRBD2 is a possible D gene (6 bases). The CDR3 runs to 17 residues. Trimming shortened V by 4 bases and J by 5 bases, and 22 bases separated the two germline ends. From germline, CDR1 is SGHRS and CDR2 YFSETQ. The CDR3 region has the DNA TGCGCCAGCAGCCCGGCGGGTGGAGTAGCGGACCACAATGAGCAGTTCTTC. Translation gives CASSPAGGVADHNEQFF.

This chain joins TRBV10-2 and TRBJ1-5; no reliable D call. Per germline, CDR1 WSHSY and CDR2 SAAADI. The CDR3 is made up of 15 amino acids. V dropped 3 bases and J dropped 3 bases, with 12 bases sitting between them. The DNA for the CDR3 is TGCGCCAGCAGTGACGGGATTGCCTTCAATCAGCCCCAGCATTTT. It codes for CASSDGIAFNQPQHF.

This rearrangement joins TRBV14 to TRBJ2-7, with TRBD2 matching 7 bases. The CDR3 loop spans 16 amino acids. Germline V gene sequence: CDR1 SGHDN, CDR2 FVKESK. With V trimmed by 4 bases and J by 0 bases, 9 bases remained unmatched. In DNA, the CDR3 is TGTGCCAGCAGCCCTTTAAAAAGCGGGGACTCCTACGAGCAGTACTTC. It translates to CASSPLKSGDSYEQYF.

This chain joins TRBV15 and TRBJ2-7; 7 bases are shared with TRBD2. The J segment lost 7 bases and the V segment lost 4 bases, leaving 7 bases of the junction unmatched. CDR1 is LNHNV, CDR2 YYDKDF, per germline (reference sequence). CDR3 length equals 13 residues. The CDR3 sequence is CATSMGGSGEQYF. The CDR3 DNA reads TGTGCCACCAGCATGGGCGGGAGTGGGGAGCAGTACTTC.

The chain joins TRBV2 to TRBJ1-5, with 7 bases fitting TRBD1. V lost 2 bases to trimming and J lost 3 bases; unmatched junction nucleotides: 7. Germline V gene sequence: CDR1 SNHLY, CDR2 FYNNEI. CDR3 size: 16 residues. The CDR3 region has the DNA TGTGCCAGCAGTGAATTCCCGACAGGGAACAATCAGCCCCAGCATTTT. This gives the protein CASSEFPTGNNQPQHF.

The chain couples TRBV5-1 to TRBJ2-1; 9 positions match TRBD2. Per the germline V gene, CDR1 is SGHRS and CDR2 is YFSETQ. The CDR3 spans 15 residues. The junction had 4 bases not matched to a gene; V was cut back by 5 bases and J by 1 base. CDR3 coding DNA: TGCGCCAGCAGTGGCGGGGGGGCTTCCTACAATGAGCAGTTCTTC. Its protein product is CASSGGGASYNEQFF.

The rearrangement joins TRBV28 to TRBJ1-2, with D tentatively TRBD1 (6 bases). The CDR3 covers 15 residues. Trimming took off 4 bases at V and 0 bases at J, with 12 bases between the two ends. Germline assignment: CDR1 MDHEN and CDR2 SYDVKM. This CDR3 reads CASSSGAGANYGYTF. The CDR3 DNA sequence: TGTGCCAGCAGTTCAGGGGCAGGAGCTAACTATGGCTACACCTTC.

The chain is built from TRBV11-2 and TRBJ1-6; D uncertain. Between the trimmed V and J ends, which lost 2 bases and 10 bases, there was a span of 9 bases. Germline loops: CDR1 SGHAT, CDR2 FQNNGV. There are 13 residues in the CDR3. Here the CDR3 DNA reads TGTGCCAGCAGCTTATCCCCGTCCTCACCCCTCCACTTT. Translated, it gives CASSLSPSSPLHF.

The V and J genes are TRBV3-1 (or the pseudogene TRBV3-2) and TRBJ1-2, with TRBD1 identical over 8 bases. Germline V gene data show CDR1 as LGHDT and CDR2 as YNNKEL (reference sequence). The CDR3 covers 14 residues. J gave up 6 bases and V 4 bases, and 7 bases lay outside the gene matches. The DNA of the CDR3 is TGTGCCAGCAGCCCCCACGACAGGGGAGATGGCTACACCTTC. Residues: CASSPHDRGDGYTF.

This rearrangement joins TRBV11-2 to TRBJ2-1; TRBD2 matches 13 bases. Germline values: CDR1 SGHAT, CDR2 FQNNGV. This CDR3 is built from 17 residues. V was clipped by 3 bases and J by 6 bases; unmatched bases: 8. The CDR3 is CASSFTSGGAGFNEQFF. For the CDR3, the DNA is TGTGCCAGCAGCTTTACTAGCGGGGGGGCCGGGTTCAATGAGCAGTTCTTC.

This clone appeared a single time. J is TRBJ1-1 and V is TRBV2; unclear D gene. The CDR3 spans 13 residues. Germline CDR1 and CDR2: SNHLY and FYNNEI. V lost 4 bases and J lost 3, with 9 bases in between. The CDR3 DNA sequence: TGTGCCAGCAGTGTAAAGGGAGACACTGAAGCTTTCTTT. This codes for CASSVKGDTEAFF.

V usage is TRBV6-1 and J usage is TRBJ2-2; the D gene is possibly TRBD2 (6 bases). In germline, CDR1 is MNHNS, CDR2 SASEGT. With 2 bases removed from V and 7 bases from J, the gap between germline ends came to 17 bases. This CDR3 has 16 amino acids. For the CDR3, the DNA is TGTGCCAGCAGTGAACCGGGGACTGGCCGCGGCGGGGAGCTGTTTTTT. Protein: CASSEPGTGRGGELFF.

This chain joins TRBV6-6 and TRBJ1-2; 7 bases line up with TRBD1. The CDR3 spans 13 residues. V was pared by 5 bases and J by 6 bases, with 6 bases of the junction left unmatched. Looked up from germline, CDR1 is MNHNY and CDR2 is SVGAGI (reference sequence). CDR3 sequence reads: CASSTMTGHGYTF. The CDR3, as DNA: TGTGCCAGCAGTACAATGACAGGGCATGGCTACACCTTC.

V usage is TRBV14 and J usage is TRBJ1-2, with TRBD1 matching over 9 bases. CDR1 is SGHDN and CDR2 is FVKESK in the germline V gene. The trim removed 4 bases at V and 5 bases at J, leaving 2 bases unmatched. This CDR3 is 13 amino acids long. Here the CDR3 DNA reads TGTGCCAGCAGCCCCGGGACAGGGTATGGCTACACCTTC. Amino acids: CASSPGTGYGYTF.

V is TRBV19 and J is TRBJ2-7; a weak D match, TRBD1 (6 bases). Germline-derived CDR1 and CDR2 are LNHDA and SQIVND (reference sequence). V lost 0 bases and J 2 bases, leaving 11 bases between the germline ends. The CDR3 totals 15 residues. In nucleotides, the CDR3 is TGTGCCAGTAGTATAGAGTTACAGGGACCCTACGAGCAGTACTTC. Translated: CASSIELQGPYEQYF.

The chain uses TRBV27 and TRBJ1-1, with D unresolved. The V gene's germline CDR1 is MNHEY and CDR2 SMNVEV (reference sequence). This CDR3 spans 15 amino acids. The ends were cut back, 5 bases at V and 1 base at J, with 14 bases in the middle. Here the CDR3 reads CASSGWGEKNTEAFF. In DNA, the CDR3 is TGTGCCAGCAGTGGGTGGGGAGAAAAGAACACTGAAGCTTTCTTT.

This chain links TRBV4-1 with TRBJ1-3; no definite D call. Germline assignment: CDR1 MGHRA and CDR2 YSYEKL. V lost 0 bases and J 0 bases, leaving 15 bases between the germline ends. The CDR3 runs to 18 residues. In DNA form, the CDR3 reads TGCGCCAGCAGCCAAGATCCGGCGGAGGTATACTCTGGAAACACCATATATTTT. Encoded protein: CASSQDPAEVYSGNTIYF.

J is TRBJ2-6 and V is TRBV3-1 (or the pseudogene TRBV3-2); D gene ambiguous. This CDR3 is 17 amino acids long. V was clipped by 1 base and J by 1 base, with 11 bases between them. Germline V CDR1 and CDR2: LGHDT, YNNKEL (reference sequence). The CDR3 nucleotides read TGTGCCAGCAGCCAAGGAGGTAGCCGGTCTGGGGCCAACGTCCTGACTTTC. Translated, it gives CASSQGGSRSGANVLTF.

CDR3 nucleotide sequence: TGCGCCAGCAGCTCCGACAGGCCTAACCCGCCTCGAAACTATGGCTACACCTTC. This sequence encodes CASSSDRPNPPRNYGYTF. The V gene is TRBV5-1, the J gene TRBJ1-2; a weak D match, TRBD1 (6 bases). The CDR3 totals 18 residues. Germline CDR1 SGHRS, CDR2 YFSETQ. The V end was cut by 3 bases, the J end by 2 bases, with 23 bases between. The whole variable domain, remainder taken from reference TRBV5-1 and TRBJ1-2, is KAGVTQTPRYLIKTRGQQVTLSCSPISGHRSVSWYQQTPGQGLQFLFEYFSETQRNKGNFPGRFSGRQFSNSRSEMNVSTLELGDSALYLCASSSDRPNPPRNYGYTFGSGTRLTVV.

This clone was detected ten times or more. The V and J genes are TRBV6-4 and TRBJ1-2; 8 bases agree with TRBD1. Looked up from germline, CDR1 is MRHNA and CDR2 is SNTAGT. The CDR3 runs to 14 residues. With 6 bases clipped from V and 7 bases from J, the junction kept 10 bases outside the gene matches. The CDR3: CASSPGGQPTGYTF. Written as DNA, the CDR3 is TGTGCCAGCAGCCCAGGGGGCCAGCCTACTGGCTACACCTTC.

This clone was counted a few times. The chain is built from TRBV28 and TRBJ2-2; 9 positions agree with TRBD2. Trimming at V came to 3 bases and at J to 0 bases, leaving 14 bases not matched to a gene. CDR1 is MDHEN, CDR2 SYDVKM, per germline. CDR3 size: 20 residues. CDR3 in DNA: TGTGCCAGCAGTTTCTTGTTCGGACTAGCGATATCAACGAACACCGGGGAGCTGTTTTTT. This translates into CASSFLFGLAISTNTGELFF.

CDR3 region: CASSGTGRNQPQHF. The CDR3 nucleotides read TGTGCCAGCAGCGGGACAGGGCGCAATCAGCCCCAGCATTTT. The gene calls are TRBV6-5 and TRBJ1-5, with TRBD1 matching over 9 bases. Germline V gene sequence: CDR1 MNHEY, CDR2 SVGAGI. V trimming: 6 bases; J trimming: 2 bases; junction bases outside the gene matches: 2. The CDR3 is 14 amino acids.

The chain uses TRBV13 and TRBJ2-3; D is uncertain. CDR1 and CDR2 from the germline V gene are PRHDT and FYEKMQ (reference sequence). The CDR3 has 12 amino acids. V was trimmed by 5 bases and J by 5 bases, leaving 8 bases between them. The CDR3 spells CASSTTGDTQYF. CDR3 coding DNA: TGTGCCAGCAGCACCACGGGAGATACGCAGTATTTT.

In its sample, this clone was seen once. The rearrangement links TRBV7-8 to TRBJ2-7; 7 bases are a match to TRBD1. The ends lost 2 bases at V and 7 bases at J; junction bases unmatched: 17. Per the germline V gene, CDR1 is SGHVS and CDR2 is FQNEAQ. CDR3 length: 17 amino acids. The CDR3 loop is CASSLSTDHRGSREQYV. CDR3 DNA sequence: TGTGCCAGCAGCTTATCAACAGACCACAGGGGATCGCGGGAGCAGTACGTC.

The V call is TRBV18, the J call TRBJ1-4; D unresolved. The V gene's germline CDR1 is KGHSH and CDR2 LQKENI. The ends were cut back, 3 bases at V and 13 bases at J, with 15 bases in the middle. The length of the CDR3 is 13 residues. The DNA of the CDR3 is TGTGCCAGCTCACCGGTCAGCCGGGGAAGACTGTTTTTT. This codes for CASSPVSRGRLFF. Supplemented by reference TRBV18 and TRBJ1-4, the full variable domain reads NAGVMQNPRHLVRRRGQEARLRCSPMKGHSHVYWYRQLPEEGLKFMVYLQKENIIDESGMPKERFSAEFPKEGPSILRIQQVVRGDSAAYFCASSPVSRGRLFFGSGTQLSVL.

The V gene is TRBV10-1, the J gene TRBJ2-7; the match to TRBD2 covers 9 bases. V shed 3 bases, J shed 4 bases, and the junction held 10 bases outside the gene matches. The CDR3 runs 16 residues. The V gene's germline CDR1 is WNHNN and CDR2 SYGVQD (reference sequence). Written as DNA, the CDR3 is TGCGCCAGCAGTGATGGGGCTGCGGGAGGGCCGTACGAGCAGTACTTC. Amino acid sequence: CASSDGAAGGPYEQYF.

The genes are TRBV3-1 (or the pseudogene TRBV3-2) and TRBJ1-3, with D perhaps matching TRBD1 (5 bases). CDR3 length: 16 amino acids. V was trimmed by 5 bases and J by 0 bases, leaving 14 bases between them. Germline V gene lookup returns CDR1 LGHDT and CDR2 YNNKEL (reference sequence). CDR3 protein: CASSERDSSSGNTIYF. CDR3 DNA: TGTGCCAGCAGCGAAAGGGACTCGAGCTCTGGAAACACCATATATTTT.

In this sample, this clone turned up a few times. The chain is built from TRBV5-6 and TRBJ1-3, with TRBD1 matching 7 bases. V gave up 4 bases and J gave up 8 bases; unmatched junction bases: 9. CDR1 and CDR2 from the germline V gene are SGHDT and YYEEEE. CDR3 length: 14 residues. The CDR3 DNA reads TGTGCCAGCAGCGAGGGACAGACCCTATACACCATATATTTT. This translates into CASSEGQTLYTIYF. Looking up the rest from reference TRBV5-6 and TRBJ1-3 gives the full variable domain: DAGVTQSPTHLIKTRGQQVTLRCSPKSGHDTVSWYQQALGQGPQFIFQYYEEEERQRGNFPDRFSGHQFPNYSSELNVNALLLGDSALYLCASSEGQTLYTIYFGEGSWLTVV.

The rearrangement joins TRBV4-2 to TRBJ1-6; TRBD1 aligns across 9 bases. V lost 5 bases, J lost 6 bases, and 5 bases stayed unmatched. In germline, CDR1 is LGHNA, CDR2 YNFKEQ. There are 15 residues in the CDR3. The chain's CDR3 is CASSSTGGSNSPLHF. For the CDR3, the DNA is TGTGCCAGCAGCTCCACAGGGGGCAGTAATTCACCCCTCCACTTT.